The 26 T cell receptor beta chains presented below share a single source sample, sequenced in a study of patients and donors after allogeneic stem cell transplantation. TCRdb reprocessed the RT-PCR reads via MiXCR and lists one record per CDR3 protein. The sample contains over 150,000 distinct CDR3 sequences, around 28% of which appear only once. Sequencing was carried out using blood, either unsorted or a sorted T cell fraction (not recorded which). Receptor source: a human donor who was either an allogeneic HSCT recipient or a stem cell or donor lymphocyte infusion donor (not recorded which). It is not recorded whose cells these are; they may come from a transplant donor.

CDR3 bases: TGCGCCAGCAGCCAAGATTGGGGGGTCGAGACCCAGTACTTC. Translated: CASSQDWGVETQYF. The J gene is TRBJ2-5, the V gene TRBV4-3; possibly TRBD2 for D (6 bases). This CDR3 is 14 amino acids long. The germline V and J ends were trimmed by 0 bases and 5 bases, with 10 bases remaining between them. The germline V gene encodes CDR1 LGHNA and CDR2 YSLEER.

The rearrangement joins TRBV11-1 to TRBJ2-5; the D gene is possibly TRBD2 (5 bases). Germline V gene lookup returns CDR1 SGHAT and CDR2 FQDESV (reference sequence). Trimming removed 1 base at V and 4 bases at J, with 13 bases between. This CDR3 spans 15 amino acids. The CDR3 region has the DNA TGTGCCAGCAGCTTAGGGATAGGAGGAAGAGAGACCCAGTACTTC. The encoded protein is CASSLGIGGRETQYF.

The chain has TRBV4-3 and TRBJ2-3, with D hard to call. Germline V gives CDR1 LGHNA, CDR2 YSLEER. There are 13 residues in the CDR3. Trimming pared 3 bases from V and 0 bases from J, leaving 4 bases between. The CDR3 reads CASSQDSTDTQYF. CDR3 in DNA: TGCGCCAGCAGCCAGGACAGCACAGATACGCAGTATTTT.

The chain employs TRBV20-1 and TRBJ1-3; unclear D gene. Germline assignment: CDR1 DFQATT and CDR2 SNEGSKA (reference sequence). This CDR3 region has 14 residues. The ends were cut back, 3 bases at V and 4 bases at J, with 13 bases in the middle. In DNA, the CDR3 is TGCAGTGCTAGGAGCCCCGGATTAGGAAACACCATATATTTT. It translates to CSARSPGLGNTIYF.

The rearrangement joins TRBV20-1 to TRBJ2-7, with a tentative D call TRBD1 (5 bases). CDR3 size: 15 residues. Germline V gives CDR1 DFQATT, CDR2 SNEGSKA (reference sequence). The V gene lost 2 bases and the J gene lost 2 bases, with 16 bases spanning the gap. As DNA, the CDR3 is TGCAGTGCTAGAAAGGTTGTAGGGGCCCCCTACGAGCAGTACTTC. This sequence encodes CSARKVVGAPYEQYF.

This clonotype was recorded a few times. This rearrangement joins TRBV27 to TRBJ2-4; D is unclear. There are 14 residues in the CDR3. From germline, CDR1 is MNHEY and CDR2 SMNVEV (reference sequence). The germline V and J ends were trimmed by 5 bases and 2 bases, with 10 bases remaining between them. For the CDR3, the DNA is TGTGCCAGCAGTCCTACTATGCCCAAAAACATTCAGTACTTC. This gives the protein CASSPTMPKNIQYF.

This clonotype was seen a handful of times. The CDR3, as DNA: TGTGCCAGTAACCCACAACTCCAAGAGACCCAGTACTTC. The encoded protein is CASNPQLQETQYF. The rearrangement links TRBV7-2 to TRBJ2-5; D remains ambiguous. V dropped 9 bases and J dropped 1 base, with 12 bases sitting between them. CDR3 length equals 13 residues. Germline CDR1 is SGHTA and CDR2 is FQGNSA.

In this sample, this clonotype turned up once. The V gene is TRBV5-5, the J gene TRBJ1-2, with D perhaps TRBD1 (6 bases). Germline V gives CDR1 SGHKS, CDR2 YYEKEE (reference sequence). The CDR3 has 15 amino acids. Trimming stripped 0 bases from V and 0 bases from J, with 9 bases between. CDR3 nucleotides: TGTGCCAGCAGCTTGGCGGGGGCCCCTAACTATGGCTACACCTTC. Translation gives CASSLAGAPNYGYTF.

This clonotype has ten or more counts. The rearrangement uses TRBV12-3 or TRBV12-4 and TRBJ1-2; possible D gene TRBD1, 5 bases. Trimming stripped 5 bases from V and 4 bases from J, with 8 bases between. This CDR3 is built from 12 residues. As DNA, the CDR3 is TGTGCCAGCAGTGACAGAGTCTATGGCTACACCTTC. Translation: CASSDRVYGYTF.

The chain links TRBV6-2 or TRBV6-3 to TRBJ1-1, with D maybe TRBD1 (5 bases). V shed 2 bases and J shed 1 base, with 14 bases lying between them. Germline lookup yields CDR1 MNHEY and CDR2 SVGEGT. CDR3 length: 16 residues. In nucleotides, the CDR3 is TGTGCCAGCAGTTACGCCCTAGGACATACGAACACTGAAGCTTTCTTT. Its protein product is CASSYALGHTNTEAFF.

This clonotype was observed a handful of times. V and J are TRBV6-2 or TRBV6-3 and TRBJ2-7, with 7 bases lining up with TRBD1. V was clipped by 4 bases and J by 3 bases; unmatched bases: 6. CDR1 and CDR2 (germline): MNHEY, SVGEGT. The CDR3 spans 14 residues. The CDR3 DNA follows: TGTGCCAGCAGTTTCGACAGGGAAGTCTACGAGCAGTACTTC. As protein: CASSFDREVYEQYF.

The rearrangement links TRBV28 to TRBJ1-5, with 7 bases fitting TRBD1. This CDR3 has 15 amino acids. The germline gives CDR1 MDHEN, CDR2 SYDVKM. The junction had 2 bases not matched to a gene; V was cut back by 3 bases and J by 0 bases. The CDR3 is CASSFQGDSNQPQHF. The CDR3, as DNA: TGTGCCAGCAGTTTTCAGGGGGATAGCAATCAGCCCCAGCATTTT.

The table lists this clonotype with a few counts. The V call is TRBV27, the J call TRBJ2-2; D is tentatively TRBD1 or TRBD2 (5 bases each). This CDR3 comprises 13 residues. The ends were cut back, 10 bases at V and 5 bases at J, with 14 bases in the middle. CDR1 MNHEY and CDR2 SMNVEV come from the germline V gene (reference sequence). Written as DNA, the CDR3 is TGTGCCATCATGGGGGTTGGGACCGGGGAGCTGTTTTTT. The encoded protein is CAIMGVGTGELFF.

DNA of the CDR3: TGTGCCAGCTCACCGGAGGGACAGGGCCCATCTTCACCCCTCCACTTT. It is translated as CASSPEGQGPSSPLHF. The V and J genes are TRBV18 and TRBJ1-6; 9 positions agree with TRBD1. The junction had 9 bases not matched to a gene; V was cut back by 3 bases and J by 9 bases. The germline gives CDR1 KGHSH, CDR2 LQKENI. This CDR3 contains 16 residues.

V and J are TRBV6-5 and TRBJ2-5; 11 positions agree with TRBD2. The germline V gene has CDR1 MNHEY and CDR2 SVGAGI. V gave up 7 bases and J gave up 2 bases; unmatched junction bases: 6. The CDR3 has 15 amino acids. DNA of the CDR3: TGTGCCAGCAAAGCACTAGCGGGGGTTCAAGAGACCCAGTACTTC. Amino acids: CASKALAGVQETQYF.

J is TRBJ2-5 and V is TRBV5-1; D is unresolved. The CDR3 totals 13 residues. The germline gives CDR1 SGHRS, CDR2 YFSETQ. The V end lost 4 bases, the J end lost 5 bases, and 12 bases lay between the germline ends. The CDR3 here is CASSGTSRETQYF. The CDR3 nucleotides are TGCGCCAGCAGCGGCACTTCGCGGGAGACCCAGTACTTC.

This clonotype was recorded a few times. The gene calls are TRBV29-1 and TRBJ2-5; D unclear. Trimming removed 3 bases from V and 3 bases from J, with 5 bases in between. Germline assignment: CDR1 SQVTM and CDR2 ANQGSEA. The CDR3 extends over 11 amino acids. CDR3 amino acids: CSVDWEETQYF. The CDR3, as DNA: TGCAGCGTTGACTGGGAAGAGACCCAGTACTTC.

V is TRBV21-1 and J is TRBJ1-5; the table's D call, TRBD1, has no DNA check behind it. TRBV21-1 is noted as a pseudogene. The CDR3 contains 16 residues. The CDR3, as DNA: TGTGCCAGCCCGCCCAGACAGGGGGTAAGCAATCAGCCCCAGCATTTT. It yields the protein CASPPRQGVSNQPQHF.

This clonotype was seen only a few times. The gene calls are TRBV29-1 and TRBJ2-7, with 11 bases that match TRBD2. V trimming: 6 bases; J trimming: 2 bases; junction bases outside the gene matches: 6. The CDR3 loop spans 14 amino acids. CDR1 and CDR2 (germline): SQVTM, ANQGSEA. The CDR3 spells CSVPGTSGAYEQYF. The CDR3 DNA reads TGCAGCGTGCCCGGGACTAGCGGCGCCTACGAGCAGTACTTC.

The rearrangement links TRBV20-1 to TRBJ2-7; D is uncertain. This CDR3 is built from 14 residues. From germline, CDR1 is DFQATT and CDR2 SNEGSKA (reference sequence). Trimming stripped 1 base from V and 4 bases from J, with 14 bases between. The CDR3: CSARASPGGYEQYF. CDR3 nucleotide sequence: TGCAGTGCTAGAGCCTCCCCGGGTGGATACGAGCAGTACTTC.

This clonotype was seen more than once but under ten times. The chain is built from TRBV5-1 and TRBJ2-1; weak D call: TRBD1 (6 bases). Trimming took 4 bases from V and 0 from J, leaving 14 bases between them. CDR1 SGHRS and CDR2 YFSETQ come from the germline V gene. CDR3 length: 16 residues. CDR3 DNA sequence: TGCGCCAGCAGCCCCGAGACAGGATACTCCTACAATGAGCAGTTCTTC. Amino acids: CASSPETGYSYNEQFF.

This clonotype came up many times. The V gene is TRBV6-2 or TRBV6-3, the J gene TRBJ1-5; 8 nucleotides line up with TRBD1. CDR1 and CDR2 (germline): MNHEY, SVGEGT. V lost 7 bases and J lost 4; bases outside the gene matches: 9. CDR3 length: 15 residues. CDR3 amino acids: CASNPQGGWNQPQHF. In DNA form, the CDR3 reads TGTGCCAGCAATCCACAGGGGGGCTGGAATCAGCCCCAGCATTTT.

V usage is TRBV12-3 or TRBV12-4 and J usage is TRBJ2-3; 11 nucleotides line up with TRBD2. This CDR3 comprises 15 residues. V was clipped by 6 bases and J by 7 bases; unmatched bases: 9. The chain's CDR3 is CASSYSSGRRYTQYF. The CDR3 DNA reads as TGTGCCAGCAGCTATTCTAGCGGGAGGCGCTATACGCAGTATTTT.

J is TRBJ2-1 and V is TRBV29-1; possibly TRBD2 for D (6 bases). In germline, CDR1 is SQVTM, CDR2 ANQGSEA. CDR3 length equals 13 residues. Between the trimmed V and J ends, which lost 3 bases and 2 bases, there was a span of 8 bases. The CDR3: CSVETRAYNEQFF. The CDR3 nucleotides are TGCAGCGTTGAGACTAGGGCCTACAATGAGCAGTTCTTC.

This clonotype was seen a few times. The chain combines TRBV6-6 with TRBJ2-6; D is uncertain. This CDR3 spans 13 amino acids. Looked up from germline, CDR1 is MNHNY and CDR2 is SVGAGI (reference sequence). V dropped 8 bases and J dropped 0 bases, with 5 bases sitting between them. The CDR3 nucleotides read TGTGCCAGCCAGGTCTCTGGGGCCAACGTCCTGACTTTC. Residues: CASQVSGANVLTF.

This clonotype has a single count. V is TRBV5-1 and J is TRBJ2-2; D ambiguous. The germline CDR1 and CDR2 sequences are SGHRS and YFSETQ. V lost 0 bases and J 2 bases, leaving 8 bases between the germline ends. There are 15 residues in the CDR3. The CDR3 DNA reads as TGCGCCAGCAGCTTGGCACGGAGAAACACCGGGGAGCTGTTTTTT. It is translated as CASSLARRNTGELFF. The complete variable domain, with remaining parts taken from reference TRBV5-1 and TRBJ2-2, reads KAGVTQTPRYLIKTRGQQVTLSCSPISGHRSVSWYQQTPGQGLQFLFEYFSETQRNKGNFPGRFSGRQFSNSRSEMNVSTLELGDSALYLCASSLARRNTGELFFGEGSRLTVL.